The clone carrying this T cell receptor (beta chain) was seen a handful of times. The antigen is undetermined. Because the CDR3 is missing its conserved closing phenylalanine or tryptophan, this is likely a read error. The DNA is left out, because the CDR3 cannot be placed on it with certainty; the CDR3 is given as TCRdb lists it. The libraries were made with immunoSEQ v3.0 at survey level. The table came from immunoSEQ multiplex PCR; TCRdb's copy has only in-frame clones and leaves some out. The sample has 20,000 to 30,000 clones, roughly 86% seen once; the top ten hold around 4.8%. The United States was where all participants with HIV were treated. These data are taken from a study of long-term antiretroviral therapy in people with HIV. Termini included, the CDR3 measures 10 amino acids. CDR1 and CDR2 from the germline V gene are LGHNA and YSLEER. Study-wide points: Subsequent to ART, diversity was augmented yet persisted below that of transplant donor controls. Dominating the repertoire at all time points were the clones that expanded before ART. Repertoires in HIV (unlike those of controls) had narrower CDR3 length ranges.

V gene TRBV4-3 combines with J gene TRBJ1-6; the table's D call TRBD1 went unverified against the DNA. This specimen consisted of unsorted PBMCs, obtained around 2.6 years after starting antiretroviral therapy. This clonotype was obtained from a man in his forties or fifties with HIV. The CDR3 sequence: CASSLSGQGR.